A selection of T cell receptor beta chains follows, all from one sample in a study of blood T cell repertoires in COVID-19. The data were produced by immunoSEQ multiplex PCR, yet TCRdb's version contains in-frame clones alone and is incomplete. Here the sample spans under 60,000 clones, approximately 80% being singletons. Sequenced material: peripheral blood. These receptors all stem from a man younger than 40 with COVID-19, enrolled during active disease. Both conserved end residues are part of each CDR3. Fields, in order: clone size, D gene, V gene, J gene, CDR3 DNA, CDR3 protein. A D gene is named only where the DNA matches it firmly. Rows give clone size only sometimes, using once, few, many, or a class for an expanded clone.

size: few
D: -
V: TRBV6-1
J: TRBJ2-7
DNA: TGTGCCAGCAGTGAAGTGAGCGGGCCCCTCACCGAGCAGTACTTC
CDR3: CASSEVSGPLTEQYF

size: -
D: TRBD2
V: TRBV7-2
J: TRBJ2-1
DNA: TGTGCCAGCAGCTCTCTGACTAGCGGGACGGCGGGGGGGCAGTTCTTC
CDR3: CASSSLTSGTAGGQFF

size: -
D: -
V: TRBV28
J: TRBJ2-7
DNA: TGTGCCAGCAGTTCGCCACTTCTTTACGAGCAGTACTTC
CDR3: CASSSPLLYEQYF

size: -
D: -
V: TRBV5-4
J: TRBJ2-7
DNA: TGTGCCAGCAGCTCCCCCCGGGGGGGGGACAGGGACTACGAGCAGTACTTC
CDR3: CASSSPRGGDRDYEQYF

size: -
D: -
V: TRBV7-9
J: TRBJ1-5
DNA: TGTGCCAGCAGCTTAGGGGCAGGGGCCAATCAGCCCCAGCATTTT
CDR3: CASSLGAGANQPQHF

size: -
D: -
V: TRBV21-1
J: TRBJ1-4
DNA: TGTGCCAGCACCCCATTCAAGGGAGGGGTAACTAATGAAAAACTGTTTTTT
CDR3: CASTPFKGGVTNEKLFF

size: -
D: -
V: TRBV11-3
J: TRBJ2-3
DNA: TGTGCCAGCAGCTTACCAGGAGATACGCAGTATTTT
CDR3: CASSLPGDTQYF

size: -
D: -
V: TRBV19
J: TRBJ1-1
DNA: TGTGCCAGTAGTGGTTTGGCTCAGAACACTGAAGCTTTCTTT
CDR3: CASSGLAQNTEAFF

size: few
D: TRBD1
V: TRBV19
J: TRBJ1-4
DNA: TGTGCCAGGAACGGGACAGGGGGCGGTGAAAAACTGTTTTTT
CDR3: CARNGTGGGEKLFF

size: -
D: -
V: TRBV2
J: TRBJ2-7
DNA: TGTGCCAGCAACGGAGACGGTTCCTACGAGCAGTACTTC
CDR3: CASNGDGSYEQYF

size: -
D: TRBD2
V: TRBV7-8
J: TRBJ2-2
DNA: TGTGCCAGCAGTTCTAGCGGGCTTCGGAACACCGGGGAGCTGTTTTTT
CDR3: CASSSSGLRNTGELFF

size: -
D: -
V: TRBV30
J: TRBJ1-1
DNA: TGTGCCTGGAGTGCAAACCGGGTAGGGAACACTGAAGCTTTCTTT
CDR3: CAWSANRVGNTEAFF